One sample yielded the 7 T cell receptor beta chains listed below, sequenced in a study of blood T cell repertoires in COVID-19. TCRdb's table, derived via immunoSEQ multiplex PCR, lists solely in-frame clones and lacks some. Here the sample spans 110,000 to 150,000 clones, over 75% being singletons. Sequencing input: peripheral blood. Source of these receptors: a man in his 70s with acute or convalescent COVID-19.

CDR3 nucleotides: TGTGCCAGCTCACCAGAGACAGGGGGCGCGGCCGGCTACACCTTC. Translation: CASSPETGGAAGYTF. This sequence joins TRBV18 and TRBJ1-2, with 10 nucleotides matching TRBD1. The CDR3 loop spans 15 amino acids. J gave up 8 bases and V 2 bases, and 8 bases lay outside the gene matches. Germline V gene lookup returns CDR1 KGHSH and CDR2 LQKENI. The whole variable domain, filled in from reference TRBV18 and TRBJ1-2, reads NAGVMQNPRHLVRRRGQEARLRCSPMKGHSHVYWYRQLPEEGLKFMVYLQKENIIDESGMPKERFSAEFPKEGPSILRIQQVVRGDSAAYFCASSPETGGAAGYTFGSGTRLTVV.

The CDR3 bases are TGTGCCAGCAGGCGGGACAGGCACTACGAGCAGTACTTC. Translation: CASRRDRHYEQYF. The V call is TRBV7-2, the J call TRBJ2-7; TRBD1 agrees at 8 bases. The CDR3 length is 13 residues. With V trimmed by 6 bases and J by 3 bases, 4 bases remained unmatched. Germline CDR1 SGHTA, CDR2 FQGNSA.

The V and J genes are TRBV24-1 and TRBJ2-1, with 9 bases identical to TRBD2. The V segment lost 10 bases and the J segment 7 bases; nucleotides outside the gene matches: 7. This CDR3 is 13 amino acids long. Germline V gives CDR1 KGHDR, CDR2 SFDVKD. The CDR3 DNA reads TGTGCCACAACCGGGACTAGCATTAATGAGCAGTTCTTC. This encodes CATTGTSINEQFF.

The J gene is TRBJ2-1, the V gene TRBV29-1, with 11 nucleotides matching TRBD2. The germline V gene has CDR1 SQVTM and CDR2 ANQGSEA. V dropped 8 bases and J dropped 10; count of bases not matched to a gene: 13. The CDR3 totals 14 residues. The chain's CDR3 is CSTRETSGIREQFF. As DNA, the CDR3 is TGCAGCACCAGGGAGACTAGCGGGATCCGGGAGCAGTTCTTC.

The chain uses TRBV3-1 (or the pseudogene TRBV3-2) and TRBJ2-1, with TRBD1 identical over 9 bases. This CDR3 region has 15 residues. CDR1 is LGHDT, CDR2 YNNKEL, per germline (reference sequence). The J segment lost 7 bases and the V segment lost 4 bases, leaving 8 bases of the junction unmatched. CDR3 DNA sequence: TGTGCCAGCAGCCTCTTGGGACAGGGAGTAAATGAGCAGTTCTTC. Translating it yields CASSLLGQGVNEQFF.

The rearrangement uses TRBV7-6 and TRBJ2-2; D is uncertain. The CDR3 totals 15 residues. V shed 6 bases and J shed 3 bases, with 14 bases lying between them. The germline CDR1 and CDR2 sequences are SGHVS and FNYEAQ. The CDR3 region has the DNA TGTGCCAGCAGTACTTACTTAGCCCACACCGGGGAGCTGTTTTTT. It is translated as CASSTYLAHTGELFF.

J is TRBJ2-7 and V is TRBV20-1; TRBD2 is a possible D gene (5 bases). Germline lookup yields CDR1 DFQATT and CDR2 SNEGSKA (reference sequence). The CDR3 has 10 residues. Trimming cost V 7 bases and J 2 bases, with 6 bases left between them. The CDR3 is CSVLAYEQYF. The CDR3 nucleotides are TGCAGTGTACTAGCCTACGAGCAGTACTTC.